These T cell receptor beta chains were read from a single sample in a study of cytomegalovirus exposure and HLA in healthy donors. This table comes from immunoSEQ multiplex PCR, and its TCRdb copy is limited to in-frame clones, with some not included. This sample has 95,000 to 100,000 clones, with more than 75% found just once. The sequencing sample was made of PBMCs. Receptors were obtained from a human donor in good health. CDR3s include the opening cysteine and the closing phenylalanine or tryptophan. Fields, in order: clone size, V gene, D gene, J gene, CDR3 DNA, CDR3 protein. A D gene is named only where the DNA matches it firmly. Clone size appears in some rows only: once, few, many, or a class for an expanded clone.

clone size: NA; V gene: TRBV6-5; D gene: TRBD1; J gene: TRBJ2-7; CDR3 DNA: TGTGCCAGCGCATCCCTCAGGGGGTTCTCCTACGAGCAGTACTTC; CDR3 protein: CASASLRGFSYEQYF
clone size: NA; V gene: TRBV19; D gene: NA; J gene: TRBJ1-5; CDR3 DNA: TGTGCCAGTAGTAGAACAGGGAACAATCAGCCCCAGCATTTT; CDR3 protein: CASSRTGNNQPQHF
clone size: few; V gene: TRBV9; D gene: TRBD1; J gene: TRBJ2-1; CDR3 DNA: TGTGCCAGCAGCCCTTCGACAGGGCAGTCCTACAATGAGCAGTTCTTC; CDR3 protein: CASSPSTGQSYNEQFF
clone size: NA; V gene: TRBV9; D gene: NA; J gene: TRBJ2-2; CDR3 DNA: TGTGCCAGCAACCCTAGACCCGGGACCGGGGAGCTGTTTTTT; CDR3 protein: CASNPRPGTGELFF
clone size: NA; V gene: TRBV7-9; D gene: TRBD1; J gene: TRBJ1-1; CDR3 DNA: TGTGCCAGCAGCGTACAGGGGAAAGGGAACACTGAAGCTTTCTTT; CDR3 protein: CASSVQGKGNTEAFF
clone size: NA; V gene: TRBV7-2; D gene: NA; J gene: TRBJ1-4; CDR3 DNA: TGTGCCAGCAGCTTAGACAGGGTCCCACCTAATGAAAAACTGTTTTTT; CDR3 protein: CASSLDRVPPNEKLFF
clone size: NA; V gene: TRBV11-3; D gene: NA; J gene: TRBJ2-2; CDR3 DNA: TGTGCCAGCAGCTTAGGTCCAGGGACGAACACCGGGGAGCTGTTTTTT; CDR3 protein: CASSLGPGTNTGELFF
clone size: many; V gene: TRBV19; D gene: NA; J gene: TRBJ1-1; CDR3 DNA: TGTGCCAGTTCCTTTAGGAACACTGAAGCTTTCTTT; CDR3 protein: CASSFRNTEAFF
clone size: few; V gene: TRBV6-8; D gene: NA; J gene: TRBJ2-7; CDR3 DNA: TGTGCCAGCTCCTCTAGCTCCTACGAGCAGTACTTC; CDR3 protein: CASSSSSYEQYF
clone size: NA; V gene: TRBV19; D gene: TRBD1; J gene: TRBJ1-2; CDR3 DNA: TGTGCCAGTAGTACCGATGGACAGGGCATCTATGGCTACACCTTC; CDR3 protein: CASSTDGQGIYGYTF
clone size: few; V gene: TRBV29-1; D gene: NA; J gene: TRBJ1-1; CDR3 DNA: TGCAGCGTTGAAGAGGGGGGACGAACTGAAGCTTTCTTT; CDR3 protein: CSVEEGGRTEAFF
clone size: NA; V gene: TRBV6-5; D gene: NA; J gene: TRBJ2-3; CDR3 DNA: TGTGCCAGCAGTGATTTCGGGAGCACAGATACGCAGTATTTT; CDR3 protein: CASSDFGSTDTQYF
clone size: NA; V gene: TRBV7-6; D gene: TRBD2; J gene: TRBJ2-3; CDR3 DNA: TGTGCCAGCAGCTTAGCACTAGCGGGAGATACGCAGTATTTT; CDR3 protein: CASSLALAGDTQYF
clone size: NA; V gene: TRBV5-6; D gene: NA; J gene: TRBJ1-5; CDR3 DNA: TGTGCCAGCAGTCGAAGGGGGGGCAGGAATCAGCCCCAGCATTTT; CDR3 protein: CASSRRGGRNQPQHF
clone size: NA; V gene: TRBV19; D gene: TRBD2; J gene: TRBJ2-7; CDR3 DNA: TGTGCCAGTAGTACCCCGGCGGGGGTGCACGAGCAGTACTTC; CDR3 protein: CASSTPAGVHEQYF
clone size: few; V gene: TRBV5-6; D gene: NA; J gene: TRBJ1-1; CDR3 DNA: TGTGCCAGCAGCCCGCAGATCCACACTGAAGCTTTCTTT; CDR3 protein: CASSPQIHTEAFF
clone size: NA; V gene: TRBV4-3; D gene: NA; J gene: TRBJ1-3; CDR3 DNA: TGCGCCAGCAGCCCAGGGGCCTCTGGAAACACCATATATTTT; CDR3 protein: CASSPGASGNTIYF
clone size: NA; V gene: TRBV9; D gene: TRBD2; J gene: TRBJ2-2; CDR3 DNA: TGTGCCAGCAGCGTAACTAGCGGGGGGCTCAACACCGGGGAGCTGTTTTTT; CDR3 protein: CASSVTSGGLNTGELFF
clone size: few; V gene: TRBV11-3; D gene: NA; J gene: TRBJ1-1; CDR3 DNA: TGTGCCAGCAGCTTGAGGCAGACGAACACTGAAGCTTTCTTT; CDR3 protein: CASSLRQTNTEAFF
clone size: NA; V gene: TRBV30; D gene: TRBD2; J gene: TRBJ2-3; CDR3 DNA: TGTGCCTCCGAACGAACCGTACTAGCGGGAGGGGTGGATACGCAGTATTTT; CDR3 protein: CASERTVLAGGVDTQYF
clone size: NA; V gene: TRBV9; D gene: NA; J gene: TRBJ1-1; CDR3 DNA: TGTGCCAGCAGCCCCACCTCCCCGATACGAGGATACACTGAAGCTTTCTTT; CDR3 protein: CASSPTSPIRGYTEAFF
clone size: NA; V gene: TRBV5-1; D gene: NA; J gene: TRBJ1-1; CDR3 DNA: TGCGCCAGCAGCTTGGCGGGGGGGGCTGAAGCTTTCTTT; CDR3 protein: CASSLAGGAEAFF
clone size: NA; V gene: TRBV7-9; D gene: NA; J gene: TRBJ1-2; CDR3 DNA: TGTGCCAGCAGCTCAGTGGGAGGGAAGGACTATGGCTACACCTTC; CDR3 protein: CASSSVGGKDYGYTF
clone size: NA; V gene: TRBV29-1; D gene: NA; J gene: TRBJ1-1; CDR3 DNA: TGCAGCGCCCAGGGTCTGGGGGGTGAAGCTTTCTTT; CDR3 protein: CSAQGLGGEAFF
clone size: NA; V gene: TRBV5-1; D gene: NA; J gene: TRBJ2-2; CDR3 DNA: TGCGCCAGCAGCTCTGAGGGGGGGCGCGGCACCGGGGAGCTGTTTTTT; CDR3 protein: CASSSEGGRGTGELFF
clone size: few; V gene: TRBV19; D gene: TRBD1; J gene: TRBJ1-2; CDR3 DNA: TGTGCCAGTAGTATAATGGGACAGCACAACTATGGCTACACCTTC; CDR3 protein: CASSIMGQHNYGYTF
clone size: NA; V gene: TRBV10-2; D gene: TRBD1; J gene: TRBJ1-2; CDR3 DNA: TGCGCCAGCAGTGAGAGGGCTTGGACAGGCTATGGCTACACCTTC; CDR3 protein: CASSERAWTGYGYTF
clone size: NA; V gene: TRBV11-2; D gene: TRBD1; J gene: TRBJ1-1; CDR3 DNA: TGTGCCAGCAGCTACCCACAGGGGTTGACTGAAGCTTTCTTT; CDR3 protein: CASSYPQGLTEAFF
clone size: NA; V gene: TRBV19; D gene: TRBD1; J gene: TRBJ2-5; CDR3 DNA: TGTGCCAGTAGGAGGGACAGGGGGCTTAGACAAGAGACCCAGTACTTC; CDR3 protein: CASRRDRGLRQETQYF
clone size: NA; V gene: TRBV27; D gene: NA; J gene: TRBJ2-2; CDR3 DNA: TGTGCCAGCAGCACAATGGGCACATTACCCGGGGAGCTGTTTTTT; CDR3 protein: CASSTMGTLPGELFF
clone size: NA; V gene: TRBV6-5; D gene: TRBD1; J gene: TRBJ2-1; CDR3 DNA: TGTGCCAGCAGTCCCGGGACAGGGGCAAATGAGCAGTTCTTC; CDR3 protein: CASSPGTGANEQFF
clone size: NA; V gene: TRBV30; D gene: NA; J gene: TRBJ2-1; CDR3 DNA: TGTGCCTGGAGTGTACCAGAATTTACCGTAAGCGGCTCCTACAATGAGCAGTTCTTC; CDR3 protein: CAWSVPEFTVSGSYNEQFF
clone size: once; V gene: TRBV7-2; D gene: NA; J gene: TRBJ2-1; CDR3 DNA: TGTGCCAGCAGCTTACGCGGGAATGAGCAGTTCTTC; CDR3 protein: CASSLRGNEQFF
clone size: NA; V gene: TRBV27; D gene: NA; J gene: TRBJ1-5; CDR3 DNA: TGTGCCAGCAGCATATCCGGCCGATGGGGGGGTCAGCCCCAGCATTTT; CDR3 protein: CASSISGRWGGQPQHF
clone size: NA; V gene: TRBV19; D gene: NA; J gene: TRBJ1-5; CDR3 DNA: TGTGCCAGTAGTAAAAGGGGTCAGCCCCAGCATTTT; CDR3 protein: CASSKRGQPQHF
clone size: NA; V gene: TRBV6-5; D gene: TRBD2; J gene: TRBJ2-1; CDR3 DNA: TGTGCCAGCAGACTAGCGGATGAGCAGTTCTTC; CDR3 protein: CASRLADEQFF
clone size: once; V gene: TRBV6-6; D gene: NA; J gene: TRBJ2-1; CDR3 DNA: TGTGCCAGCAGTTACTCCGTTGCGGGCACCAACAATGAGCAGTTCTTC; CDR3 protein: CASSYSVAGTNNEQFF
clone size: few; V gene: TRBV7-6; D gene: NA; J gene: TRBJ1-1; CDR3 DNA: TGTGCCAGCAGCCCCGAGGTTACACCGAACACTGAAGCTTTCTTT; CDR3 protein: CASSPEVTPNTEAFF
clone size: NA; V gene: TRBV19; D gene: TRBD2; J gene: TRBJ2-1; CDR3 DNA: TGTGCCAGTAGCATCAGTCCTAGCGGGAGACGGCAGTTCTTC; CDR3 protein: CASSISPSGRRQFF
clone size: NA; V gene: TRBV6-5; D gene: NA; J gene: TRBJ1-1; CDR3 DNA: TGTGCCAGCAGTTATGCCGGGAACACTGAAGCTTTCTTT; CDR3 protein: CASSYAGNTEAFF
clone size: once; V gene: TRBV11-3; D gene: NA; J gene: TRBJ2-7; CDR3 DNA: TGTGCCAGCAGCGGAGGGACCGAACACTCCTACGAGCAGTACTTC; CDR3 protein: CASSGGTEHSYEQYF